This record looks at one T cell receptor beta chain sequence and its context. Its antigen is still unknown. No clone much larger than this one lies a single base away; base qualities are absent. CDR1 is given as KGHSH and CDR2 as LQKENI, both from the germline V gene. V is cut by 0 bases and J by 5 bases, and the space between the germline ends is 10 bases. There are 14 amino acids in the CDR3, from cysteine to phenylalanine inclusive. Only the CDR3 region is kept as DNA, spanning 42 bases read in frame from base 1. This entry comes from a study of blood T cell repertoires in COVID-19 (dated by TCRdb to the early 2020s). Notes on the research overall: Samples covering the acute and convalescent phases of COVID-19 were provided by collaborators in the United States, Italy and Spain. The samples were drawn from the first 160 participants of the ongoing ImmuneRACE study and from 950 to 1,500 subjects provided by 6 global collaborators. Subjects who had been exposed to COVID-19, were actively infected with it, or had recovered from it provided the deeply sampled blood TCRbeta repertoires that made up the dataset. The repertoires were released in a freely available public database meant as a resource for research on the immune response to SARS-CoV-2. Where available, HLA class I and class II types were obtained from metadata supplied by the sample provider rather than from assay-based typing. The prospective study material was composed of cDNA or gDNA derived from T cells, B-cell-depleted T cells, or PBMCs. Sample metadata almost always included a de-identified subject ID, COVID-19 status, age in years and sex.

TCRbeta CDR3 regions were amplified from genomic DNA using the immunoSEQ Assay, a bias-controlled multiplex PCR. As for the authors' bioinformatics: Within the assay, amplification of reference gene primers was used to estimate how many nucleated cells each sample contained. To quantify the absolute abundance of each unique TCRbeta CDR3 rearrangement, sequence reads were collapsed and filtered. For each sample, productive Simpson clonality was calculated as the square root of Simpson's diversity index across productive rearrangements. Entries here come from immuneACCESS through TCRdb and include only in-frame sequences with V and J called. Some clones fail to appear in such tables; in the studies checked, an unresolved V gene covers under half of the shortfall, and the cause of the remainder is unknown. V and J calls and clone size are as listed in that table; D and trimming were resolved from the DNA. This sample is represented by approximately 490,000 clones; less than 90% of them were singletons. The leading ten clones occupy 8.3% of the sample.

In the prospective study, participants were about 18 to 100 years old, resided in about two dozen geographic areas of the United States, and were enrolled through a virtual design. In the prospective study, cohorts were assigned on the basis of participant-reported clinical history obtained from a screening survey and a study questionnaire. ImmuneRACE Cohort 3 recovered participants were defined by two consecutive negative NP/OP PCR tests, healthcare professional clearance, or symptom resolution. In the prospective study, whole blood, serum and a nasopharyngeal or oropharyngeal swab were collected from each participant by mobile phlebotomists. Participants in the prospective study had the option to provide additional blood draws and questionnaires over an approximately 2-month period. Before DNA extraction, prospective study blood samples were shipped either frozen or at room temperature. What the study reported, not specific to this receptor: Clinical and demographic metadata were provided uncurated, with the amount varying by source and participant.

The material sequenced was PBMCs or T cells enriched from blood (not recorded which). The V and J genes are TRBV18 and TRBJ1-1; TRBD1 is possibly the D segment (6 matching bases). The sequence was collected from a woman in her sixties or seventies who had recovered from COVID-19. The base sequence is TGTGCCAGCTCACCACCTCCCAGGGGTACTGAAGCTTTCTTT. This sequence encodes CASSPPPRGTEAFF.